The rows below give T cell receptor beta chains drawn from one sample of a study of neurological immune-mediated disorders. TCRdb re-called the 5' RACE reads through MiXCR, storing one row per CDR3 protein. The data hold about 49,000 distinct CDR3 sequences, with about 9.1% observed a single time. The sequencing input was PBMCs. The source is a woman aged 40 to 50 in good health. Both conserved end residues are part of each CDR3. A D gene is named only where the DNA matches it firmly. Where a row states a size, it is once, few, many or the class of an expanded clone; other rows omit it.

V	D	size	J	CDR3	DNA
TRBV3-1	TRBD1	many	TRBJ1-1	CASSQGGTGEEAFF	TGTGCCAGCAGCCAAGGGGGGACAGGGGAGGAAGCTTTCTTT
TRBV7-2	-	few	TRBJ2-1	CASSPTGPPIEQFF	TGTGCCAGCAGCCCGACGGGACCCCCCATTGAGCAGTTCTTC
TRBV12-3/TRBV12-4	-	many	TRBJ2-5	CASSGRGSPKQETQYF	TGTGCCAGCAGTGGGCGGGGCAGTCCGAAGCAAGAGACCCAGTACTTC
TRBV5-6	-	many	TRBJ2-7	CASATGFSYEQYF	TGTGCCAGCGCCACGGGGTTTTCCTACGAGCAGTACTTC
TRBV7-3	-	many	TRBJ2-3	CASSLSAGGIDTQYF	TGTGCCAGCAGCTTATCGGCAGGGGGGATAGATACGCAGTATTTT
TRBV5-1	-	many	TRBJ1-2	CASRNPGRRIGYTF	TGCGCCAGCAGAAATCCGGGACGGCGAATCGGCTACACCTTC
TRBV5-1	-	many	TRBJ2-4	CASSLGKNIQYF	TGCGCCAGCAGCTTGGGTAAAAACATTCAGTACTTC
TRBV7-2	-	many	TRBJ1-3	CASSLAGPHSGNTIYF	TGTGCCAGCAGCTTAGCGGGACCGCACTCTGGAAACACCATATATTTT
TRBV29-1	TRBD1	many	TRBJ1-1	CSDTQGGAFF	TGCAGCGACACACAGGGGGGAGCTTTCTTT
TRBV6-6	-	many	TRBJ1-6	CASVDVPSPLHF	TGTGCCAGCGTCGACGTTCCGTCACCCCTCCACTTT
TRBV29-1	-	many	TRBJ2-5	CSGREGETQYF	TGCAGCGGACGAGAAGGAGAGACCCAGTACTTC
TRBV20-1	-	many	TRBJ2-1	CSARDPGATYNEQFF	TGCAGTGCTAGAGACCCAGGGGCGACATACAATGAGCAGTTCTTC
TRBV18	TRBD2	few	TRBJ2-1	CASSLFAGLAGGVNEQFF	TGTGCCAGCTCACTTTTCGCCGGGCTAGCGGGGGGAGTCAATGAGCAGTTCTTC
TRBV2	-	-	TRBJ1-4	CASSVRPRANEKLFF	TGTGCCAGCAGTGTGAGGCCGCGGGCTAATGAAAAACTGTTTTTT
TRBV10-3	TRBD1	many	TRBJ2-2	CAINDPGTGTGELFF	TGTGCCATCAATGATCCCGGGACAGGTACCGGGGAGCTGTTTTTT
TRBV9	TRBD1	many	TRBJ1-5	CASSATGNSNQPQHF	TGTGCCAGCAGCGCGACAGGGAACAGCAATCAGCCCCAGCATTTT
TRBV20-1	TRBD2	many	TRBJ2-1	CSARDIVLAGGVLNEQFF	TGCAGTGCTAGAGATATCGTGCTAGCGGGGGGAGTACTCAATGAGCAGTTCTTC
TRBV6-6	TRBD1	many	TRBJ2-7	CASSSGQGAYEQYF	TGTGCCAGCAGTTCCGGACAGGGGGCCTACGAGCAGTACTTC
TRBV20-1	TRBD1	-	TRBJ1-3	CSARAGDSPGDHIYF	TGCAGTGCTAGGGCAGGGGACAGCCCGGGGGACCATATATATTTT
TRBV29-1	TRBD1	many	TRBJ1-1	CSVEVGQGTEAFF	TGCAGCGTTGAAGTCGGACAGGGAACTGAAGCTTTCTTT
TRBV6-5	TRBD1	many	TRBJ1-6	CASSYERQGTGYNSPLHF	TGTGCCAGCAGTTACGAGCGACAGGGGACGGGTTATAATTCACCCCTCCACTTT
TRBV24-1	TRBD2	many	TRBJ2-1	CATSDLGVAGYNEQFF	TGTGCCACCAGTGACCTCGGGGTAGCGGGTTACAATGAGCAGTTCTTC
TRBV14	-	many	TRBJ1-4	CASSQDPTRVNNEKLFF	TGTGCCAGCAGCCAAGATCCCACGCGGGTCAATAATGAAAAACTGTTTTTT
TRBV5-1	-	many	TRBJ2-4	CASREGDIQYF	TGCGCCAGCAGGGAGGGGGACATTCAGTACTTC
TRBV27	-	many	TRBJ1-5	CASSFSPTQPQHF	TGTGCCAGCAGTTTCTCCCCCACGCAGCCCCAGCATTTT
TRBV27	-	many	TRBJ1-4	CASSLRRSSEKLFF	TGTGCCAGCAGTTTACGCAGGTCGAGTGAAAAACTGTTTTTT
TRBV12-3/TRBV12-4	TRBD1	many	TRBJ2-7	CASSLSGGAYEQYF	TGTGCCAGCAGTTTATCAGGGGGAGCCTACGAGCAGTACTTC
TRBV5-5	-	many	TRBJ1-1	CASSKARENTEAFF	TGTGCCAGCAGCAAGGCGCGGGAGAACACTGAAGCTTTCTTT
TRBV5-6	-	many	TRBJ2-1	CASSLTLTGHEQFF	TGTGCCAGCAGCTTGACGTTGACGGGGCATGAGCAGTTCTTC
TRBV5-1	TRBD1	many	TRBJ1-2	CASSFRQHPGQGAFYGYTF	TGCGCCAGCAGCTTCCGCCAGCACCCCGGACAGGGGGCTTTCTATGGCTACACCTTC
TRBV7-2	-	many	TRBJ2-3	CASSLTRGRTDTQYF	TGTGCCAGCAGCTTAACCAGGGGAAGAACAGATACGCAGTATTTT
TRBV30	-	-	TRBJ1-1	CAWSVGGLTEAFF	TGTGCCTGGAGTGTGGGCGGTCTCACTGAAGCTTTCTTT
TRBV5-6	TRBD1	many	TRBJ1-2	CASSTGTGGGYTF	TGTGCCAGCAGCACCGGGACAGGTGGCGGCTACACCTTC
TRBV29-1	-	many	TRBJ2-3	CSVGGPNTDTQYF	TGCAGCGTTGGGGGACCAAACACAGATACGCAGTATTTT
TRBV30	-	many	TRBJ1-2	CAWNGASYGYTF	TGTGCCTGGAATGGGGCCTCCTATGGCTACACCTTC
TRBV7-2	TRBD2	many	TRBJ2-5	CASSLGLAGAGETQYF	TGTGCCAGCAGCTTGGGACTAGCGGGGGCGGGGGAGACCCAGTACTTC
TRBV5-6	-	many	TRBJ1-1	CASSSEGRMNTEAFF	TGTGCCAGCAGCTCTGAGGGCAGAATGAACACTGAAGCTTTCTTT
TRBV20-1	-	many	TRBJ1-1	CSARAGEGTEAFF	TGCAGTGCTAGGGCAGGGGAGGGCACTGAAGCTTTCTTT
TRBV5-1	-	-	TRBJ2-7	CASSLAVPYEQYF	TGCGCCAGCAGTCTGGCCGTCCCCTACGAGCAGTACTTC
TRBV3-1	-	many	TRBJ2-7	CASSQTGRFYEQYF	TGTGCCAGCAGCCAAACTGGACGGTTCTACGAGCAGTACTTC
TRBV29-1	-	many	TRBJ2-7	CSVMPQGYEQYF	TGCAGCGTCATGCCACAGGGTTACGAGCAGTACTTC
TRBV15	-	many	TRBJ1-1	CATSRDSAEAFF	TGTGCCACCAGCAGAGACTCCGCTGAAGCTTTCTTT
TRBV20-1	TRBD1	many	TRBJ2-5	CSARDLQGIQETQYF	TGCAGTGCTAGAGATTTACAGGGGATCCAAGAGACCCAGTACTTC
TRBV12-3/TRBV12-4	-	many	TRBJ1-1	CASSPGGYTEAFF	TGTGCCAGCAGTCCCGGGGGGTACACTGAAGCTTTCTTT
TRBV6-2/TRBV6-3	-	many	TRBJ2-7	CASSRDREQYF	TGTGCCAGCAGCCGGGACCGCGAGCAGTACTTC
TRBV6-6	-	many	TRBJ2-7	CASSSGSPSVYEQYF	TGTGCCAGCAGTTCCGGATCACCCTCCGTCTACGAGCAGTACTTC
TRBV7-3	-	many	TRBJ2-1	CASSLLPHPYNEQFF	TGTGCCAGCAGCTTACTACCACATCCCTACAATGAGCAGTTCTTC
TRBV29-1	-	few	TRBJ2-1	CSVARIFGRDEQFF	TGCAGCGTTGCGCGCATCTTTGGGCGCGATGAGCAGTTCTTC
TRBV25-1	-	many	TRBJ1-4	CASSESQTNEKLFF	TGTGCCAGCAGTGAAAGTCAAACTAATGAAAAACTGTTTTTT
TRBV5-1	TRBD2	many	TRBJ2-5	CASSLLGGGASETQYF	TGCGCCAGCAGCTTATTGGGCGGGGGGGCATCGGAGACCCAGTACTTC
TRBV20-1	TRBD2	many	TRBJ2-1	CSAILAGGDEQFF	TGCAGTGCTATACTAGCGGGAGGGGATGAGCAGTTCTTC
TRBV7-2	-	many	TRBJ2-7	CASSPLIYEQYF	TGTGCCAGCAGTCCCCTTATTTACGAGCAGTACTTC
TRBV4-2	TRBD1	many	TRBJ2-5	CASSKQGDLQETQYF	TGTGCCAGCAGCAAACAGGGGGATCTCCAAGAGACCCAGTACTTC
TRBV5-1	-	many	TRBJ1-1	CASSTAETVNTEAFF	TGCGCCAGCAGCACCGCGGAGACGGTGAACACTGAAGCTTTCTTT
TRBV7-2	-	many	TRBJ2-7	CASSPRQDSYEQYF	TGTGCCAGCAGCCCACGACAGGACTCCTACGAGCAGTACTTC